This T cell receptor beta chain is from a study of blood T cell repertoires in COVID-19. Study context: Nucleic acid was either cDNA or gDNA, and it came from T cells, B-cell-depleted T cells, or PBMCs.

Only in-frame clones appear in the TCRdb table, and some are missing; sequencing was by immunoSEQ multiplex PCR. The profile shows hundreds of thousands of clones, over 75% of them singletons. Germline V CDR1 and CDR2: SGHTS, YDEGEE. Trimming removed 6 bases at V and 1 base at J, with 17 bases between. The CDR3 contains 16 residues. The clonotype was recovered from a young man who had recovered from COVID-19. The chain is built from TRBV5-8 and TRBJ1-5; D not certain. Sequencing was done on a sample of PBMCs or T cells enriched from blood (not recorded which). The CDR3 coding sequence is TGTGCCAGCACCGAAGGTCGGGGAAACAGCAATCAGCCCCAGCATTTT. Amino acid sequence: CASTEGRGNSNQPQHF.